Shown below are 29 T cell receptor beta chains from a single sample sequenced in a study of cytomegalovirus exposure and HLA in healthy donors. This PCR relied on a set of 60 Vbeta primers and 13 Jbeta primers. The table came from immunoSEQ multiplex PCR; TCRdb's copy has only in-frame clones and leaves some out. The repertoire holds tens of thousands of clones, around 80% seen once, with about 12% in the top ten. The sequencing sample was made of PBMCs. The origin of the receptors is a male donor in good health and CMV-seropositive.

The V gene is TRBV9, the J gene TRBJ2-1, with 7 bases matching TRBD2. This CDR3 is 17 amino acids long. The trim removed 5 bases at V and 3 bases at J, leaving 14 bases unmatched. Germline V CDR1 and CDR2: SGDLS, YYNGEE. The DNA of the CDR3 is TGTGCCAGCAGTTCAAAGGGGAGGGGCGGGGGCTACAATGAGCAGTTCTTC. It translates to CASSSKGRGGGYNEQFF.

This clone turned up a few times. The CDR3 sequence is CASSRGGTGSYEQYF. Here the CDR3 DNA reads TGTGCCAGCAGCCGGGGCGGGACAGGCTCCTACGAGCAGTACTTC. The chain has TRBV5-6 and TRBJ2-7; 8 bases align to TRBD1. This CDR3 spans 15 amino acids. The junction had 6 bases not matched to a gene; V was cut back by 4 bases and J by 0 bases. The germline V gene encodes CDR1 SGHDT and CDR2 YYEEEE.

This chain links TRBV5-1 with TRBJ2-4; 12 bases map to TRBD2. The CDR3 runs to 19 residues. Looked up from germline, CDR1 is SGHRS and CDR2 is YFSETQ. V lost 0 bases, J lost 0 bases, and 7 bases stayed unmatched. CDR3 protein: CASSLGLAGALKAKNIQYF. The CDR3, as DNA: TGCGCCAGCAGCTTGGGACTAGCGGGGGCCTTGAAAGCCAAAAACATTCAGTACTTC.

V is TRBV5-6 and J is TRBJ2-4; the match to TRBD1 covers 7 bases. The CDR3 contains 18 residues. The V and J ends lost 0 bases and 1 base, in that order; junction bases with no gene match: 10. Per the germline V gene, CDR1 is SGHDT and CDR2 is YYEEEE. The DNA for the CDR3 is TGTGCCAGCAGCTTGGATCGGGGACAGTCGAGGGCCAAAAACATTCAGTACTTC. It yields the protein CASSLDRGQSRAKNIQYF.

This clone was observed a single time. This sequence joins TRBV2 and TRBJ1-5; 8 bases fit TRBD1. The germline CDR1 and CDR2 sequences are SNHLY and FYNNEI. The ends lost 6 bases at V and 4 bases at J; junction bases unmatched: 8. The CDR3 covers 15 residues. DNA of the CDR3: TGTGCCAGCAGAACAGGGGGGGGATTGAATCAGCCCCAGCATTTT. Its protein product is CASRTGGGLNQPQHF.

This clone was seen only a few times. This chain joins TRBV6-5 and TRBJ2-3, with D uncertain. The CDR3 contains 12 residues. The V gene's germline CDR1 is MNHEY and CDR2 SVGAGI. Trimming left V 4 bases short and J 4 bases short, with 6 bases between. CDR3 bases: TGTGCCAGCAGTTCAAACTCAGATACGCAGTATTTT. It is translated as CASSSNSDTQYF.

The rearrangement links TRBV5-4 to TRBJ2-1; tentatively, D is TRBD2 (6 bases). V lost 4 bases, J lost 5 bases, and 16 bases lay in between. Germline V gene data show CDR1 as SGHNT and CDR2 as YYREEE (reference sequence). The CDR3 runs 15 residues. In nucleotides, the CDR3 is TGTGCCAGCAGCGTTGCGGGGCGGTCGAACAATGAGCAGTTCTTC. Protein product: CASSVAGRSNNEQFF.

The sample holds one count of this clone. Other DNA sequences from this sample encode an identical CDR3 as well. The V call is TRBV28, the J call TRBJ1-2; the D is unclear. Germline V gene sequence: CDR1 MDHEN, CDR2 SYDVKM. The CDR3 loop spans 12 amino acids. V was trimmed by 2 bases and J by 8 bases, leaving 9 bases between them. The CDR3 coding sequence is TGTGCCAGCAGTTTAAGAGGGTACGGCTACACCTTC. It yields the protein CASSLRGYGYTF.

The chain recombines TRBV28 with TRBJ1-1; TRBD1 might be the D (5 bases). CDR3 length: 14 amino acids. The V end lost 8 bases, the J end lost 1 base, and 14 bases lay between the germline ends. CDR1 MDHEN and CDR2 SYDVKM come from the germline V gene. Here the CDR3 DNA reads TGTGCCAGCTGGGGGGTGGGGTCGAACACTGAAGCTTTCTTT. Amino acids: CASWGVGSNTEAFF. The whole variable domain, remainder taken from reference TRBV28 and TRBJ1-1, is DVKVTQSSRYLVKRTGEKVFLECVQDMDHENMFWYRQDPGLGLRLIYFSYDVKMKEKGDIPEGYSVSREKKERFSLILESASTNQTSMYLCASWGVGSNTEAFFGQGTRLTVV.

Only a few counts were recorded for this clone. Here the CDR3 DNA reads TGTGCCAGCAGCCGACTAGCGGGAGACACCGGGGAGCTGTTTTTT. Its protein product is CASSRLAGDTGELFF. This chain connects TRBV11-2 to TRBJ2-2; 12 bases fit TRBD2. The CDR3 is 15 amino acids. CDR1 and CDR2 from the germline V gene are SGHAT and FQNNGV. The trim removed 5 bases at V and 3 bases at J, leaving 1 base unmatched.

The chain couples TRBV9 to TRBJ2-7; TRBD2 agrees at 8 bases. The CDR3 contains 15 residues. CDR1 is SGDLS and CDR2 is YYNGEE in the germline V gene. V was pared by 4 bases and J by 3 bases, with 9 bases of the junction left unmatched. CDR3 nucleotide sequence: TGTGCCAGCAGCCCGGGAGGGGTTTTGCTCTACGAGCAGTACTTC. It specifies CASSPGGVLLYEQYF. Supplemented by reference TRBV9 and TRBJ2-7, the full variable domain reads DSGVTQTPKHLITATGQRVTLRCSPRSGDLSVYWYQQSLDQGLQFLIQYYNGEERAKGNILERFSAQQFPDLHSELNLSSLELGDSALYFCASSPGGVLLYEQYFGPGTRLTVT.

The rearrangement links TRBV2 to TRBJ1-1; D not resolved. CDR1 SNHLY and CDR2 FYNNEI come from the germline V gene. This CDR3 is built from 13 residues. Trimming removed 6 bases from V and 4 bases from J, with 12 bases in between. CDR3 sequence: CASREEWVTEAFF. The CDR3 DNA reads as TGTGCCAGCAGAGAGGAGTGGGTCACTGAAGCTTTCTTT.

The gene calls are TRBV11-2 and TRBJ2-1, with 7 nucleotides matching TRBD2. The germline CDR1 and CDR2 sequences are SGHAT and FQNNGV. V lost 4 bases and J lost 0; bases outside the gene matches: 3. The CDR3 has 15 residues. The CDR3 sequence is CASSSGRGSYNEQFF. The CDR3 DNA reads as TGTGCCAGCAGCTCGGGGAGGGGCTCCTACAATGAGCAGTTCTTC.

The genes are TRBV5-1 and TRBJ1-1; possible D gene TRBD1, 5 bases. This CDR3 is built from 15 residues. Germline lookup yields CDR1 SGHRS and CDR2 YFSETQ. Deletions cut 4 bases from V and 1 base from J, with 14 bases between. CDR3 residues: CASSQDLGGNTEAFF. The CDR3 DNA is TGCGCCAGCAGCCAGGACCTGGGGGGGAACACTGAAGCTTTCTTT.

The chain carries TRBV10-3 and TRBJ2-1, with no clear D. Trimming cost V 3 bases and J 3 bases, with 9 bases left between them. Germline assignment: CDR1 ENHRY and CDR2 SYGVKD. The CDR3 spans 14 residues. The CDR3: CAISDETGYNEQFF. In DNA, the CDR3 is TGTGCCATCAGTGATGAGACTGGCTACAATGAGCAGTTCTTC.

The chain carries TRBV7-9 and TRBJ2-3, with a tentative D call TRBD2 (6 bases). The CDR3 sequence is 14 residues long. V lost 5 bases to trimming and J lost 3 bases, with 12 bases between them. Per the germline V gene, CDR1 is SEHNR and CDR2 is FQNEAQ (reference sequence). The CDR3 region has the DNA TGTGCCAGCAGCGTAGTCGGGAGTACAGATACGCAGTATTTT. Translating it yields CASSVVGSTDTQYF.

This chain links TRBV5-5 with TRBJ2-3; D is ambiguous. Germline V gene data show CDR1 as SGHKS and CDR2 as YYEKEE (reference sequence). The CDR3 has 11 amino acids. The CDR3 coding sequence is TGTTCTGGGCCCTACACAGATACGCAGTATTTT. This encodes CSGPYTDTQYF.

V is TRBV30 and J is TRBJ2-1; 12 bases agree with TRBD1. V lost 6 bases to trimming and J lost 8 bases; unmatched junction nucleotides: 8. Germline V CDR1 and CDR2: GTSNPN, SVGIG (reference sequence). The CDR3 runs 14 residues. The CDR3: CACSGTGGLHEQFF. The CDR3 bases are TGTGCCTGCTCAGGGACAGGGGGCCTCCATGAGCAGTTCTTC.

The table lists this clone with a few counts. The gene calls are TRBV19 and TRBJ2-1; 11 nucleotides match TRBD2. The CDR3 spans 17 residues. Germline CDR1 is LNHDA and CDR2 is SQIVND (reference sequence). V was pared by 5 bases and J by 5 bases, with 11 bases of the junction left unmatched. CDR3 coding DNA: TGTGCCAGTAGTCTGGTCGGACTAGCGGGTTTAGACAATGAGCAGTTCTTC. This codes for CASSLVGLAGLDNEQFF.

V and J are TRBV5-6 and TRBJ2-5, with D possibly TRBD1 on 6 matching bases. This CDR3 is 16 amino acids long. The V gene lost 5 bases and the J gene lost 7 bases, with 24 bases spanning the gap. The germline CDR1 and CDR2 sequences are SGHDT and YYEEEE. CDR3 DNA sequence: TGTGCCAGCAGTCGACATGGACAGACCCCTTCGGGGACCCAGTACTTC. Encoded protein: CASSRHGQTPSGTQYF. The full variable domain, completed using reference TRBV5-6 and TRBJ2-5, is DAGVTQSPTHLIKTRGQQVTLRCSPKSGHDTVSWYQQALGQGPQFIFQYYEEEERQRGNFPDRFSGHQFPNYSSELNVNALLLGDSALYLCASSRHGQTPSGTQYFGPGTRLLVL.

CDR3 DNA: TGCGCCAGCAGAATACAGGGAACTGGGGCCAACGTCCTGACTTTC. Translated: CASRIQGTGANVLTF. This chain links TRBV5-1 with TRBJ2-6; tentatively, D is TRBD1 (6 bases). V was clipped by 5 bases and J by 2 bases, with 11 bases between them. This CDR3 has 15 amino acids. Germline V gene sequence: CDR1 SGHRS, CDR2 YFSETQ.

CDR3 loop: CAWRPDSPFVFF. The CDR3, as DNA: TGTGCCTGGAGACCGGACAGTCCCTTTGTGTTTTTT. The V gene is TRBV30, the J gene TRBJ1-4; TRBD1 might be the D (6 bases). CDR3 length: 12 residues. V was shortened by 3 bases and J by 15 bases, with 17 bases between the two germline ends. Germline V gives CDR1 GTSNPN, CDR2 SVGIG (reference sequence).

About this clone: Compared with germline, one end of the junction differs, possibly owing to a read error. The chain carries TRBV14 and TRBJ1-3, with D possibly being TRBD1 (6 bases). Germline loops: CDR1 SGHDN, CDR2 FVKESK. This CDR3 comprises 12 residues. The CDR3 DNA is TGTGCCAGCAGTCCGACAGGATACACTATATATTTT. It codes for CASSPTGYTIYF.

The chain has TRBV28 and TRBJ2-3, with 8 bases fitting TRBD2. J was trimmed by 2 bases and V by 8 bases; bases with no gene match: 6. This CDR3 is 14 amino acids long. From germline, CDR1 is MDHEN and CDR2 SYDVKM. The CDR3 nucleotides read TGTGCCAGCGGGGCGGGGGGCAACACAGATACGCAGTATTTT. This encodes CASGAGGNTDTQYF.

To note about this clone: Its ends do not fully match the called genes, so a read error is possible. This rearrangement joins TRBV20-1 to TRBJ2-5; D is possibly TRBD2 (6 bases). CDR1 and CDR2 (germline): DFQATT, SNEGSKA (reference sequence). The CDR3 contains 11 residues. The CDR3 DNA reads as TGCAGTGCTAGAGACGGGGGACTCCCTAACTTC. Its protein product is CSARDGGLPNF.

This rearrangement joins TRBV6-5 to TRBJ1-2; D is unresolved. Germline values: CDR1 MNHEY, CDR2 SVGAGI. Trimming shortened V by 2 bases and J by 3 bases, and 7 bases separated the two germline ends. The CDR3 covers 13 residues. CDR3 in amino acids: CASSYGRDYGYTF. In nucleotides, the CDR3 is TGTGCCAGCAGTTACGGTCGGGACTATGGCTACACCTTC.

The gene calls are TRBV6-1 and TRBJ2-6, with a weak D call TRBD2 (6 bases). This CDR3 is 14 amino acids long. V lost 6 bases and J 3 bases, leaving 9 bases between the germline ends. CDR1 is MNHNS and CDR2 is SASEGT in the germline V gene. The DNA of the CDR3 is TGTGCCAGCAGGCAGGGAGGTGGGGCCAACGTCCTGACTTTC. Protein: CASRQGGGANVLTF.

This clone was recorded only once. The chain links TRBV19 to TRBJ1-1; TRBD1 aligns across 8 bases. The J segment lost 4 bases and the V segment lost 5 bases, leaving 9 bases of the junction unmatched. The CDR3 is 15 residues long. In germline, CDR1 is LNHDA, CDR2 SQIVND (reference sequence). CDR3 DNA: TGTGCCAGTAGTCCCCGACAGGGGACGGGCACTGAAGCTTTCTTT. This sequence encodes CASSPRQGTGTEAFF.

V is TRBV7-7 and J is TRBJ2-1; 13 bases match TRBD2. Trimming at V came to 5 bases and at J to 8 bases, leaving 9 bases not matched to a gene. The CDR3 loop spans 16 amino acids. Germline V gives CDR1 SSHAT, CDR2 FNYEAQ (reference sequence). The CDR3 bases are TGTGCCAGCAGCCCCAGGACTAGCGGGGGATTAGATGAGCAGTTCTTC. This gives the protein CASSPRTSGGLDEQFF.